This entry is about one TCR beta chain. Its target is not known. The data stem from a study of Ad26.COV2.S vaccination and SARS-CoV-2 variants. Study in general: Within the COV1001 Ad26.COV2.S trial arm, the donor was enrolled.

As for treatment: some 20 received Ad26.COV2.S at low or high dose, single or two shots; several received placebo; per-sample allocation not given. After the first vaccine or placebo injection, samples were drawn on day 63. Donation came from an adult in Boston who was aged 18-55 years. Profiled with immunoSEQ multiplex PCR; TCRdb holds only in-frame clones, not every one. Counted here are approximately 460,000 clones, roughly 87% occurring once; the ten biggest clones make up 1.5% to 2%. Study-level points and caveats: Measurement of non-spike TCR breadth gave similar results in vaccine and placebo recipients. Overall T cell responses may have been underestimated by the analyses of TCR breadth and depth.

Unmatched junction bases numbered 21, after V lost 5 bases and J lost 6 bases. CDR1 and CDR2 (germline): SGHVS, FNYEAQ. This CDR3 is 19 amino acids long. The gene calls are TRBV7-6 and TRBJ1-3; 8 bases fit TRBD1. This sample comprised peripheral blood, obtained in a trial of Ad26.COV2.S vaccine versus placebo. This receptor was identified in a person between 18 and 65 years old who received the Ad26.COV2.S COVID-19 vaccine or a placebo. The CDR3 here is CASSLDAYPRAGGENTIYF. Here the CDR3 DNA reads TGTGCCAGCAGCCTCGACGCCTACCCACGGGCAGGGGGCGAAAACACCATATATTTT.